This T cell receptor beta chain was captured in a study of T cells in localized non-small cell lung cancer. Study conclusions and caveats: Appearance in adjacent lung was seen for a median about 59 of the top 100 tumor clones. Density of T cells in blood, when higher, went with longer overall survival. Sequencing, confined to only one tumor region, leaves heterogeneity possible. Maximal T cell clonality occurred in uninvolved adjacent lung, with tumor ranking below it.

The germline gives CDR1 MNHNS, CDR2 SASEGT. V shed 5 bases, J shed 2 bases, and the junction held 4 bases outside the gene matches. The CDR3 length is 15 residues. Libraries were prepared by immunoSEQ multiplex PCR; TCRdb keeps only in-frame clonotypes and omits some of them. The sample contains around 64,000 clones, 75% to 85% of which appear only once. With respect to this clone: Its antigen is not known.

The sequences come from PBMCs, collected before any cancer treatment. J is TRBJ1-4 and V is TRBV6-1, with 8 bases that match TRBD1. The clonotype comes from a man between 40 and 75 years old with stage II lung adenocarcinoma. The CDR3 is CASSLRQGTNEKLFF. The CDR3 DNA sequence: TGTGCCAGCAGTCTCCGACAGGGGACTAATGAAAAACTGTTTTTT.